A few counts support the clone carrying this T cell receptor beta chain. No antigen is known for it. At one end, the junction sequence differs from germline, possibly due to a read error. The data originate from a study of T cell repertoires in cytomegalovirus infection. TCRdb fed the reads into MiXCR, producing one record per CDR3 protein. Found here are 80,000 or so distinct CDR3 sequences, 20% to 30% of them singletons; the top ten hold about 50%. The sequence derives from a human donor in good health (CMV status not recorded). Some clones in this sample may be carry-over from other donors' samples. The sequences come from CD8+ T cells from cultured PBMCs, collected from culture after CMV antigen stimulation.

CDR3 region: CASSSRGDNEQFF. CDR3 coding DNA: TGTGCTAGCAGCTCCAGAGGAGACAATGAGCAGTTCTTC. The V call is TRBV7-7, the J call TRBJ2-1; D gene uncertain. Germline CDR1 reads SSHAT; CDR2 reads FNYEAQ (reference sequence). CDR3 length: 13 amino acids.